This T cell receptor (beta chain) was sequenced for a study of blood T cell repertoires in COVID-19. Across the study: In each case, the material was cDNA or gDNA derived from T cells, B-cell-depleted T cells, or PBMCs.

This CDR3 is built from 13 residues. Germline-derived CDR1 and CDR2 are KGHDR and SFDVKD. V lost 9 bases, J lost 0 bases, and 5 bases lay in between. This clone showed up just a few times. Clones were read by immunoSEQ multiplex PCR, and TCRdb kept only the in-frame ones, dropping some. The sample holds a few hundred thousand clones, approximately 82% seen once. Those enrolled, adults aged about 18 to 95 years, came from around 24 US areas. Assignments of participants to cohorts depended upon their own reported clinical history. The sample consisted of PBMCs or T cells enriched from blood (not recorded which). The clonotype originates from a middle-aged man who had recovered from COVID-19. The chain couples TRBV24-1 to TRBJ2-6; D gene unclear. The CDR3, as DNA: TGTGCCACCCAGGTCTCTGGGGCCAACGTCCTGACTTTC. Encoded protein: CATQVSGANVLTF.